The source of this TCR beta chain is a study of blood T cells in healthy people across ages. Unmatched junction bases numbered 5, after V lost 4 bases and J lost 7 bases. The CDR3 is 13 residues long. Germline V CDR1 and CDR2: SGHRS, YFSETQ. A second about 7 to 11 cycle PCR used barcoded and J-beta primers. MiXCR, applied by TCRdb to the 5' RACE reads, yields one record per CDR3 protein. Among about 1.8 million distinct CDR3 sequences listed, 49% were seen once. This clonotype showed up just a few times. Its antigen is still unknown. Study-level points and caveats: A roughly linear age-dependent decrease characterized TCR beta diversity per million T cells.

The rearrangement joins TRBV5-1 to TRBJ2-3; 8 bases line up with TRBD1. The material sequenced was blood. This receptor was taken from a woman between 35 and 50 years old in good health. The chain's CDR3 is CASSPDRENTQYF. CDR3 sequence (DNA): TGCGCCAGCAGCCCGGACAGGGAAAATACGCAGTATTTT.